These 26 T cell receptor beta chains originate from one sample sequenced in a study of glioma-infiltrating T cells after dendritic cell vaccination. Assay: immunoSEQ multiplex PCR; the TCRdb copy retains only in-frame clones and omits some. The sample yields approximately 82,000 clones, over 85% seen once. Sequencing used blood, obtained before dendritic cell vaccination. These receptors were obtained from a human donor with glioblastoma.

The rearrangement joins TRBV4-2 to TRBJ2-3; D unclear. Per germline, CDR1 LGHNA and CDR2 YNFKEQ. The CDR3 consists of 15 residues. V was trimmed by 4 bases and J by 0 bases, leaving 11 bases between them. The CDR3: CASSRGSGSTDTQYF. CDR3 nucleotide sequence: TGTGCCAGCAGCCGCGGATCTGGGAGCACAGATACGCAGTATTTT.

The rearrangement links TRBV5-1 to TRBJ1-1; D gene uncertain. This CDR3 is 14 amino acids long. V lost 7 bases and J lost 3, with 16 bases in between. CDR1 SGHRS and CDR2 YFSETQ come from the germline V gene. The CDR3 reads CASSPDGPDTEAFF. The CDR3 DNA reads as TGCGCCAGCTCCCCTGATGGGCCAGACACTGAAGCTTTCTTT.

The chain joins TRBV5-1 to TRBJ2-7, with TRBD2 matching over 10 bases. This CDR3 contains 13 residues. Looked up from germline, CDR1 is SGHRS and CDR2 is YFSETQ. J was trimmed by 3 bases and V by 3 bases; bases with no gene match: 0. As DNA, the CDR3 is TGCGCCAGCAGCTCTAGCGGGAGCTACGAGCAGTACTTC. Translation gives CASSSSGSYEQYF.

J is TRBJ2-3 and V is TRBV7-9, with D unresolved. V lost 1 base, J lost 0 bases, and 17 bases lay in between. This CDR3 contains 18 residues. From germline, CDR1 is SEHNR and CDR2 FQNEAQ (reference sequence). CDR3 loop: CASSLVVSSAESTDTQYF. The CDR3 DNA sequence: TGTGCCAGCAGCTTAGTAGTTTCCTCTGCGGAAAGCACAGATACGCAGTATTTT. The full variable domain, with the rest looked up from reference TRBV7-9 and TRBJ2-3, is DTGVSQNPRHKITKRGQNVTFRCDPISEHNRLYWYRQTLGQGPEFLTYFQNEAQLEKSRLLSDRFSAERPKGSFSTLEIQRTEQGDSAMYLCASSLVVSSAESTDTQYFGPGTRLTVL.

The J gene is TRBJ1-2, the V gene TRBV6-5; 9 nucleotides agree with TRBD1. V lost 1 base to trimming and J lost 6 bases; unmatched junction nucleotides: 6. This CDR3 region has 15 residues. The V gene's germline CDR1 is MNHEY and CDR2 SVGAGI. The CDR3 DNA follows: TGTGCCAGCAGTTACTTCCGGGACAGGGATAATGGCTACACCTTC. It yields the protein CASSYFRDRDNGYTF.

The chain employs TRBV5-6 and TRBJ2-3, with 11 bases identical to TRBD2. This CDR3 is 16 amino acids long. Looked up from germline, CDR1 is SGHDT and CDR2 is YYEEEE. Losses at the gene ends were 4 bases for V and 6 bases for J; bases not matched to a gene: 10. CDR3 sequence (DNA): TGTGCCAGCAGCGAACTAGCGGGAGAATTCATCGATACGCAGTATTTT. Amino acids: CASSELAGEFIDTQYF.

This clone was seen just once. The chain joins TRBV6-5 to TRBJ2-3; 10 bases are a match to TRBD1. The V gene end was trimmed by 4 bases and the J gene end by 3 bases; junction bases not matched to a gene: 4. Germline lookup yields CDR1 MNHEY and CDR2 SVGAGI. The CDR3 covers 15 residues. The CDR3 bases are TGTGCCAGCAGTTCGCCGGGACAGGGGACAGATACGCAGTATTTT. The encoded protein is CASSSPGQGTDTQYF.

The rearrangement joins TRBV9 to TRBJ2-1, with TRBD1 as a possible D gene (6 bases). The CDR3 runs 15 residues. Germline V CDR1 and CDR2: SGDLS, YYNGEE. V lost 0 bases and J lost 4, with 11 bases in between. The CDR3, as DNA: TGTGCCAGCAGCGTAGACCCGACAGGATACAATGAGCAGTTCTTC. This sequence encodes CASSVDPTGYNEQFF.

This chain uses TRBV6-1 with TRBJ2-2; TRBD2 might be the D (6 bases). Deletions cut 6 bases from V and 5 bases from J, with 16 bases between. The CDR3 is 15 residues long. CDR1 MNHNS and CDR2 SASEGT come from the germline V gene. CDR3 sequence: CASRARGLLTGELFF. The CDR3 DNA follows: TGTGCCAGCAGGGCCCGGGGACTTTTAACCGGGGAGCTGTTTTTT.

The chain uses TRBV7-9 and TRBJ1-2; D is possibly TRBD1 (6 bases). The CDR3 totals 15 residues. V dropped 7 bases and J dropped 4 bases, with 19 bases sitting between them. Per the germline V gene, CDR1 is SEHNR and CDR2 is FQNEAQ (reference sequence). The CDR3 loop reads CASTGALIHGYGYTF. CDR3 DNA: TGTGCCAGCACAGGGGCACTAATCCATGGCTATGGCTACACCTTC.

This clone was detected once. This chain links TRBV9 with TRBJ1-5; D unclear. The CDR3 consists of 14 residues. Trimming left V 4 bases short and J 0 bases short, with 8 bases between. Germline V lookup: CDR1 SGDLS, CDR2 YYNGEE. The DNA of the CDR3 is TGTGCCAGCAGCCAGGCAGATAGCAATCAGCCCCAGCATTTT. Its translation: CASSQADSNQPQHF.

This clone was detected a few times. CDR3 DNA: TGCGCCAGCAGTGATAGGACTAGCGTTCCGTACAATGAGCAGTTCTTC. Amino acids: CASSDRTSVPYNEQFF. The J gene is TRBJ2-1, the V gene TRBV10-2, with TRBD2 matching 9 bases. The trim removed 3 bases at V and 4 bases at J, leaving 7 bases unmatched. CDR3 length: 16 residues. Per germline, CDR1 WSHSY and CDR2 SAAADI.

V is TRBV5-1 and J is TRBJ2-7, with 9 bases identical to TRBD1. The length of the CDR3 is 16 residues. Germline CDR1 reads SGHRS; CDR2 reads YFSETQ. V lost 4 bases to trimming and J lost 1 base; unmatched junction nucleotides: 9. The DNA for the CDR3 is TGCGCCAGCAGCGCAGGACGGGACAGGGAGTCCTACGAGCAGTACTTC. Residues: CASSAGRDRESYEQYF.

Only a few counts were recorded for this clone. V usage is TRBV6-6 and J usage is TRBJ1-1; D uncertain. CDR3 size: 11 residues. Germline lookup yields CDR1 MNHNY and CDR2 SVGAGI (reference sequence). Trimming cost V 10 bases and J 5 bases, with 11 bases left between them. In DNA form, the CDR3 reads TGTGCCACCCGTACGGGGACTGAAGCTTTCTTT. This gives the protein CATRTGTEAFF.

The chain joins TRBV5-6 to TRBJ2-3, with 10 bases identical to TRBD2. CDR1 and CDR2 (germline): SGHDT, YYEEEE. V gave up 4 bases and J gave up 0 bases; unmatched junction bases: 14. The CDR3 is made up of 19 amino acids. Here the CDR3 reads CASSRLGASGSPSTDTQYF. DNA for the CDR3: TGTGCCAGCAGCCGCCTTGGGGCTAGCGGGAGCCCTAGCACAGATACGCAGTATTTT.

This chain links TRBV4-1 with TRBJ2-7; D may be TRBD1 (6 bases). Looked up from germline, CDR1 is MGHRA and CDR2 is YSYEKL. The CDR3 has 13 amino acids. Trimming cost V 1 base and J 6 bases, with 10 bases left between them. The CDR3 coding sequence is TGCGCCAGCAGCCAAGTTACAGGGATCGAGCAGTACTTC. This encodes CASSQVTGIEQYF.

The chain has TRBV7-9 and TRBJ2-1, with 7 bases identical to TRBD2. The junction had 17 bases not matched to a gene; V was cut back by 1 base and J by 8 bases. The CDR3 is made up of 18 amino acids. Germline V gene lookup returns CDR1 SEHNR and CDR2 FQNEAQ (reference sequence). The CDR3 sequence: CASSLGPSWGRAIDEQFF. Written as DNA, the CDR3 is TGTGCCAGCAGCTTAGGACCATCTTGGGGGAGGGCCATCGATGAGCAGTTCTTC.

The chain couples TRBV7-9 to TRBJ2-1; D ambiguous. Germline loops: CDR1 SEHNR, CDR2 FQNEAQ (reference sequence). The germline V and J ends were trimmed by 1 base and 6 bases, with 10 bases remaining between them. The length of the CDR3 is 14 residues. This chain's CDR3 is CASSLVVPSNEQFF. CDR3 nucleotide sequence: TGTGCCAGCAGCTTAGTCGTACCCAGCAATGAGCAGTTCTTC. Variable domain in full (rest from reference TRBV7-9 and TRBJ2-1): DTGVSQNPRHKITKRGQNVTFRCDPISEHNRLYWYRQTLGQGPEFLTYFQNEAQLEKSRLLSDRFSAERPKGSFSTLEIQRTEQGDSAMYLCASSLVVPSNEQFFGPGTRLTVL.

V gene TRBV7-6 combines with J gene TRBJ1-3, with a weak D call TRBD1 (5 bases). V lost 1 base to trimming and J lost 4 bases, with 5 bases between them. Germline CDR1 reads SGHVS; CDR2 reads FNYEAQ. CDR3 length equals 13 residues. The CDR3 DNA sequence: TGTGCCAGCAGCTTAGACAGGGGAAACACCATATATTTT. It specifies CASSLDRGNTIYF.

The chain links TRBV11-3 to TRBJ2-3; D call uncertain. Germline assignment: CDR1 SGHNT and CDR2 YENEEA. V lost 3 bases and J lost 0, with 4 bases in between. The CDR3 consists of 13 residues. In DNA, the CDR3 is TGTGCCAGCAGCTTTCGGAGCACAGATACGCAGTATTTT. Residues: CASSFRSTDTQYF.

This clone turned up a few times. The chain combines TRBV5-1 with TRBJ2-2; the D gene is possibly TRBD2 (6 bases). The CDR3 covers 15 residues. In germline, CDR1 is SGHRS, CDR2 YFSETQ. Trimming cost V 4 bases and J 4 bases, with 14 bases left between them. Here the CDR3 DNA reads TGCGCCAGCAGCCCGTTGGTGGGGGGCACCGGGGAGCTGTTTTTT. As protein: CASSPLVGGTGELFF.

Notes on this clone: The same CDR3 also results from other DNA sequences found in this sample. V is TRBV20-1 and J is TRBJ1-2; 7 bases are a match to TRBD1. The CDR3 length is 11 residues. The V and J ends lost 6 bases and 8 bases, in that order; junction bases with no gene match: 6. From germline, CDR1 is DFQATT and CDR2 SNEGSKA (reference sequence). CDR3 sequence: CSAGGGGGYTF. In DNA, the CDR3 is TGCAGTGCAGGGGGCGGGGGGGGCTACACCTTC.

This clone was picked up a small number of times. This chain's CDR3 is CASTQGTEAFF. The CDR3, as DNA: TGTGCCAGCACCCAGGGCACTGAAGCTTTCTTT. This chain connects TRBV6-5 to TRBJ1-1; D is possibly TRBD1 (5 bases). The CDR3 loop spans 11 amino acids. Deletions cut 7 bases from V and 4 bases from J, with 7 bases between. The V gene's germline CDR1 is MNHEY and CDR2 SVGAGI.

The J gene is TRBJ2-2, the V gene TRBV7-3; the D is unclear. Trimming removed 2 bases from V and 1 base from J, with 8 bases in between. Germline V gives CDR1 SGHTA, CDR2 FQGTGA. This CDR3 contains 15 residues. In DNA, the CDR3 is TGTGCCAGCAGCTTAGTGGCTGAGAACACCGGGGAGCTGTTTTTT. Its protein product is CASSLVAENTGELFF. Complete variable domain (other parts from reference TRBV7-3 and TRBJ2-2): GAGVSQTPSNKVTEKGKYVELRCDPISGHTALYWYRQSLGQGPEFLIYFQGTGAADDSGLPNDRFFAVRPEGSVSTLKIQRTERGDSAVYLCASSLVAENTGELFFGEGSRLTVL.

The chain recombines TRBV5-4 with TRBJ2-1, with a weak D call TRBD1 (6 bases). The length of the CDR3 is 16 residues. Deletions cut 4 bases from V and 4 bases from J, with 18 bases between. Germline CDR1 SGHNT, CDR2 YYREEE (reference sequence). CDR3 coding DNA: TGTGCCAGCAGCGTATCGGGACACGGGGTATACAATGAGCAGTTCTTC. Translation gives CASSVSGHGVYNEQFF.

V gene TRBV7-8 combines with J gene TRBJ1-1, with 10 bases lining up with TRBD1. CDR3 length: 16 amino acids. CDR1 is SGHVS, CDR2 FQNEAQ, per germline. V trimming: 0 bases; J trimming: 4 bases; junction bases outside the gene matches: 5. The chain's CDR3 is CASSLARTGGGTEAFF. CDR3 sequence (DNA): TGTGCCAGCAGCTTAGCGCGGACAGGGGGGGGCACTGAAGCTTTCTTT.